This T cell receptor (beta chain) was identified during a study of CDR3 diversity in severe acne. From germline, CDR1 is SGHTA and CDR2 FQGTGA. This CDR3 has 15 amino acids. TCRdb recomputed calls from the PCR reads with MiXCR, one row per CDR3 protein. The sample holds around 100,000 distinct CDR3 sequences, about half seen once. The rearrangement uses TRBV7-3 and TRBJ2-7; TRBD2 matches 11 bases. The J call may be faulty, since TRBJ2-1 better matches the DNA end. This clonotype originated in a male donor with acne. Material: blood. The CDR3 bases are TGTGCCAGCACCGATCTAGCGGGAGGCAGCAATGAGCAGTTCTTC. It codes for CASTDLAGGSNEQFF.